Listed below are T cell receptor beta chains from one sample, sequenced in a study of T cell changes during pregnancy in multiple sclerosis. Sequencing was performed with immunoSEQ multiplex PCR; in TCRdb, only in-frame clones are kept and a portion is missing. The sample holds some 35,000 clones, over 85% seen once. The sequenced sample was CD4+ T cells from peripheral blood mononuclear cells, obtained after pregnancy. The receptors derive from a female donor in good health, enrolled as a control in a pregnancy study. Each CDR3 is given without its conserved first and last residue. Each record gives: J gene, V gene, clone size, CDR3 protein. Clone size is shown for a subset of rows, as once, few, many or a class of expanded clone.

TRBJ1-2,TRBV19,-,ASSIAGYRGYT
TRBJ2-7,TRBV5-4,-,ASSLGQDGEQY
TRBJ1-1,TRBV5-5,-,ASSLTDLNTEAF
TRBJ1-2,TRBV5-1,-,ASSLGQAHGYT
TRBJ2-7,TRBV5-1,-,ASSLAGQGES
TRBJ2-1,TRBV5-6,-,ASSPPSGTLYNEQF
TRBJ2-7,TRBV2,-,ASSESPVSSGY
TRBJ1-1,TRBV5-5,-,ASSLQGNTEAF
TRBJ1-4,TRBV6-5,-,ASSRQGADEKLF
TRBJ1-1,TRBV7-8,-,ASSLVRTGTTEAF
TRBJ2-7,TRBV13,-,ASSLGVLAGGFHEQY
TRBJ2-5,TRBV10-2,-,ASTPSGGGETQY
TRBJ1-6,TRBV7-2,-,ASSSPRQPNSPLH
TRBJ1-2,TRBV28,-,ASSSRGGAYYGYT
TRBJ2-7,TRBV27,-,ASSHSGDSYEQY
TRBJ2-5,TRBV5-1,-,ASSLGLTSGQETQY
TRBJ2-2,TRBV5-1,-,ASSWKTGGGGELF
TRBJ1-5,TRBV7-2,-,ASSLGGISNQPQH
TRBJ2-7,TRBV28,-,ASSLAGGQGYEQY
TRBJ1-2,TRBV7-3,-,ASSPLGGGYGYT
TRBJ2-1,TRBV6-5,-,ASSRAGLRGDEQF
TRBJ2-7,TRBV2,once,ASSSSSYEQY
TRBJ2-5,TRBV15,once,ATSRGTSGQETQY
TRBJ1-3,TRBV28,-,ASSPTHRGASGNTIY
TRBJ2-2,TRBV9,once,ASSVTSGSGTGELF
TRBJ2-7,TRBV30,once,AWSPKTGLPYEQY
TRBJ2-7,TRBV18,-,ASSQGLAYEQY
TRBJ1-4,TRBV5-1,-,ASSSLTSSTNEKLF
TRBJ2-5,TRBV11-3,-,ASSFSSGRAETQY
TRBJ2-3,TRBV11-2,-,ASSLLTGQGTDTQY
TRBJ1-1,TRBV5-1,-,ASSPKGTDSRAF
TRBJ2-3,TRBV5-1,-,ASSSGLSTDTQY
TRBJ1-1,TRBV6-5,-,ASSRQGVGTEAF